This TCR beta chain appears in the sequencing data of a study of T cells in Graves' hyperthyroidism and ophthalmopathy. CDR1 is MNHNS, CDR2 SASEGT, per germline. Trimming stripped 6 bases from V and 1 base from J, with 7 bases between. The CDR3 has 13 residues. Amplified regions were TCR beta CDR3 sequences from RNA transcripts. Primed by the HTBI set, a first-round RT-PCR was run on the TCR CDR3. TCRdb ran MiXCR on the multiplex PCR reads and lists one entry per CDR3 protein. The sample has roughly 420,000 distinct CDR3 sequences; roughly 13% are singletons. This clonotype was seen at least ten times.

The material sequenced was blood. The V gene is TRBV6-1, the J gene TRBJ1-5, with D unresolved. The receptor comes from a woman under 30 with Graves' hyperthyroidism. The CDR3 nucleotides are TGTGCCAGCAGGGCCGACAGCAATCAGCCCCAGCATTTT. This sequence encodes CASRADSNQPQHF.